The table lists the clone carrying this TCR beta chain with a few counts. Germline loops: CDR1 SGHRS, CDR2 YFSETQ. Trimming removed 3 bases from V and 3 bases from J; junction bases left unmatched: 3. This CDR3 is built from 14 residues. These data originate in a study of blood T cell repertoires in COVID-19. Study summary: The origin of the acute and convalescent COVID-19 samples was the United States, Italy and Spain.

Study processing details: Reference gene primer amplification in the assay estimated nucleated cell counts. Using immunoSEQ multiplex PCR, the repertoire was profiled, and TCRdb retains in-frame clones only, with some absent. V, J and clone size reflect that table, while D and trimming were determined from the DNA. The sample records 170,000 or so clones, roughly 80% being singletons. This chain links TRBV5-1 with TRBJ2-3, with 8 bases matching TRBD2. Sequencing was carried out using peripheral blood. The source of this sequence is a man aged 18 to 29 with active or convalescent COVID-19. DNA for the CDR3: TGCGCCAGCAGCTACGGACTAGCAACAGATACGCAGTATTTT. Amino acids: CASSYGLATDTQYF.